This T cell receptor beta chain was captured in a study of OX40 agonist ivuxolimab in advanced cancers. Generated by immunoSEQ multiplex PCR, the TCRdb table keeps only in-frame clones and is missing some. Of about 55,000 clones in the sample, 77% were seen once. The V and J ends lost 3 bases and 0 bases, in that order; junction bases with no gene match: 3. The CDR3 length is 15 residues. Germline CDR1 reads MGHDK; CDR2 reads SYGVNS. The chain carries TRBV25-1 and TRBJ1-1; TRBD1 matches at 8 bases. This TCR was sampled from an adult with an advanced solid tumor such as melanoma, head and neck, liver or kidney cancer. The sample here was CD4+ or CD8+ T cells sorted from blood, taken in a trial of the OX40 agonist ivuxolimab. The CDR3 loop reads CASSEDRALNTEAFF. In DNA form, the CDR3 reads TGTGCCAGCAGTGAGGACAGGGCCTTGAACACTGAAGCTTTCTTT.